Each of the 31 T cell receptor beta chains below was sequenced from the same sample in a study of neoadjuvant anti-PD-1 for oral cavity cancer (dated by TCRdb to about 2021). The sample's time point label, in plain terms: after neoadjuvant nivolumab, at surgical resection. The library was prepared using the immunoSEQ multiplex PCR assay. The immuneACCESS repertoire file appears here via TCRdb, limited to in-frame rearrangements. These files lack a portion of the clones; in checked studies, under half of the deficit traces to unresolved V genes, and the cause of the others is not known. The sample table holds roughly 25,000 clones, of which over 20% were seen once. The ten top clones hold about 15% of the sample. This sample comprised tumor tissue, obtained after nivolumab (anti-PD-1) treatment. These receptors all stem from a person aged 40 to 85 with oral cavity squamous cell carcinoma.

V gene TRBV27 combines with J gene TRBJ2-2; TRBD1 agrees at 11 bases. V gave up 4 bases and J gave up 5 bases; unmatched junction bases: 3. This CDR3 spans 15 amino acids. Germline-derived CDR1 and CDR2 are MNHEY and SMNVEV (reference sequence). CDR3 in amino acids: CASSSGDRGTGELFF. The DNA of the CDR3 is TGTGCCAGCAGTTCAGGGGACAGGGGGACCGGGGAGCTGTTTTTT.

The chain is built from TRBV25-1 and TRBJ1-1, with D perhaps TRBD1 (5 bases). The CDR3 totals 13 residues. The V end lost 4 bases, the J end lost 11 bases, and 17 bases lay between the germline ends. The germline CDR1 and CDR2 sequences are MGHDK and SYGVNS. CDR3 DNA: TGTGCCAGCAGTGGGGGCGATGGCTTAATGGCTTTCTTT. Translating it yields CASSGGDGLMAFF.

The rearrangement joins TRBV5-1 to TRBJ2-5; 8 positions agree with TRBD1. CDR1 is SGHRS, CDR2 YFSETQ, per germline. This CDR3 is 14 amino acids long. V was clipped by 4 bases and J by 5 bases; unmatched bases: 7. The CDR3, as DNA: TGCGCCAGCAGCCAGGGGGCGGACGGTGAGACCCAGTACTTC. It yields the protein CASSQGADGETQYF.

Within the sample, this clone is medium-sized. V and J are TRBV2 and TRBJ1-2, with 7 bases identical to TRBD1. Germline V gene lookup returns CDR1 SNHLY and CDR2 FYNNEI. V gave up 7 bases and J gave up 1 base; unmatched junction bases: 3. The CDR3 length is 13 residues. CDR3 bases: TGTGCCAGCAACCACAGGGGTAACTATGGCTACACCTTC. It codes for CASNHRGNYGYTF.

This clone has a handful of counts. The genes are TRBV19 and TRBJ2-2; D unresolved. The CDR3 has 13 residues. Trimming removed 9 bases at V and 0 bases at J, with 8 bases between. Germline CDR1 LNHDA, CDR2 SQIVND (reference sequence). CDR3 residues: CASTDANTGELFF. DNA for the CDR3: TGTGCCAGCACAGACGCGAACACCGGGGAGCTGTTTTTT.

In this sample, this clone turned up a few times. The chain couples TRBV5-4 to TRBJ1-3, with a possible D match to TRBD1 (5 bases). The ends were cut back, 0 bases at V and 4 bases at J, with 11 bases in the middle. The CDR3 totals 15 residues. Germline V gene lookup returns CDR1 SGHNT and CDR2 YYREEE (reference sequence). The CDR3 bases are TGTGCCAGCAGCTTGGGGGAACGACAGGGAAACACCATATATTTT. Amino acids: CASSLGERQGNTIYF.

This clone was detected only once. V is TRBV30 and J is TRBJ2-1; maybe TRBD2 (6 bases). The CDR3 loop spans 16 amino acids. Germline-derived CDR1 and CDR2 are GTSNPN and SVGIG (reference sequence). The V end lost 1 base, the J end lost 4 bases, and 17 bases lay between the germline ends. CDR3 DNA: TGTGCCTGGAGTGCCTTCTGGCGGGACTCTTACAATGAGCAGTTCTTC. It is translated as CAWSAFWRDSYNEQFF. Full variable domain (rest looked up from reference TRBV30 and TRBJ2-1): SQTIHQWPATLVQPVGSPLSLECTVEGTSNPNLYWYRQAAGRGLQLLFYSVGIGQISSEVPQNLSASRPQDRQFILSSKKLLLSDSGFYLCAWSAFWRDSYNEQFFGPGTRLTVL.

The chain links TRBV30 to TRBJ2-1; tentatively, D is TRBD2 (6 bases). The CDR3 covers 14 residues. Germline CDR1 GTSNPN, CDR2 SVGIG (reference sequence). V was trimmed by 0 bases and J by 7 bases, leaving 13 bases between them. CDR3 sequence (DNA): TGTGCCTGGAGTGTAGGGCTGGAGGGAAATGAGCAGTTCTTC. This gives the protein CAWSVGLEGNEQFF.

This clone has a handful of counts. The chain employs TRBV19 and TRBJ1-1; no definite D call. From germline, CDR1 is LNHDA and CDR2 SQIVND (reference sequence). The V gene lost 3 bases and the J gene lost 5 bases, with 7 bases spanning the gap. The CDR3 sequence is 12 residues long. For the CDR3, the DNA is TGTGCCAGTAGTATGGGTGGAACTGAAGCTTTCTTT. Residues: CASSMGGTEAFF. The variable domain in full, with the rest retrieved from reference TRBV19 and TRBJ1-1, is DGGITQSPKYLFRKEGQNVTLSCEQNLNHDAMYWYRQDPGQGLRLIYYSQIVNDFQKGDIAEGYSVSREKKESFPLTVTSAQKNPTAFYLCASSMGGTEAFFGQGTRLTVV.

Many counts were recorded for this clone. The chain has TRBV7-3 and TRBJ2-1, with D hard to call. The V gene's germline CDR1 is SGHTA and CDR2 FQGTGA. This CDR3 spans 14 amino acids. V was pared by 0 bases and J by 5 bases, with 8 bases between. CDR3 coding DNA: TGTGCCAGCAGCTTAACCGGGCCAAACAATGAGCAGTTCTTC. Its translation: CASSLTGPNNEQFF.

In its sample, this clone was seen a few times. The chain links TRBV14 to TRBJ2-1; D is possibly TRBD2 (6 bases). The CDR3 has 16 amino acids. Trimming pared 5 bases from V and 0 bases from J, leaving 14 bases between. CDR1 and CDR2 from the germline V gene are SGHDN and FVKESK. The CDR3 loop reads CASSISGPSSYNEQFF. The DNA for the CDR3 is TGTGCCAGCAGCATCAGCGGGCCTAGCTCCTACAATGAGCAGTTCTTC.

This clone was seen a handful of times. The chain is built from TRBV4-1 and TRBJ1-1; 7 nucleotides match TRBD1. The J segment lost 0 bases and the V segment lost 0 bases, leaving 13 bases of the junction unmatched. Per germline, CDR1 MGHRA and CDR2 YSYEKL. The CDR3 is made up of 19 amino acids. CDR3 DNA: TGCGCCAGCAGCCAAGAACCCCGACAGGGCTATGTGATGAACACTGAAGCTTTCTTT. Translation gives CASSQEPRQGYVMNTEAFF.

V gene TRBV5-1 combines with J gene TRBJ2-5; 8 bases are a match to TRBD2. The CDR3 consists of 15 residues. The trim removed 4 bases at V and 5 bases at J, leaving 10 bases unmatched. Germline V gives CDR1 SGHRS, CDR2 YFSETQ. For the CDR3, the DNA is TGCGCCAGCAGCCCCGGGGGGGCTATTGGGGAGACCCAGTACTTC. It translates to CASSPGGAIGETQYF.

The rearrangement joins TRBV10-3 to TRBJ2-7, with D uncertain. Trimming stripped 4 bases from V and 0 bases from J, with 13 bases between. Germline V gene data show CDR1 as ENHRY and CDR2 as SYGVKD. This CDR3 region has 15 residues. In nucleotides, the CDR3 is TGTGCCATCAGTGGATCGCAATCGATCTCCTACGAGCAGTACTTC. Translation gives CAISGSQSISYEQYF.

V gene TRBV10-1 combines with J gene TRBJ2-7; no firm D call. The germline V gene has CDR1 WNHNN and CDR2 SYGVQD (reference sequence). This CDR3 is 11 amino acids long. The V end lost 4 bases, the J end lost 6 bases, and 7 bases lay between the germline ends. The CDR3 nucleotides are TGCGCCAGCAGTGCCTTCACCGAGCAGTACTTC. This translates into CASSAFTEQYF.

This clone was seen ten or more times. J is TRBJ1-3 and V is TRBV11-3; D remains ambiguous. Germline assignment: CDR1 SGHNT and CDR2 YENEEA. The CDR3 has 12 amino acids. Trimming removed 5 bases at V and 4 bases at J, with 6 bases between. The CDR3 DNA reads TGTGCCAGCAGCGTGGGCGGAAACACCATATATTTT. This sequence encodes CASSVGGNTIYF.

The rearrangement joins TRBV9 to TRBJ1-3, with 7 bases that match TRBD1. V lost 3 bases and J lost 4; bases outside the gene matches: 7. The CDR3 loop spans 15 amino acids. Germline loops: CDR1 SGDLS, CDR2 YYNGEE. For the CDR3, the DNA is TGTGCCAGCAGCGCTTCCGGGACAGTAGGAAACACCATATATTTT. This sequence encodes CASSASGTVGNTIYF.

The rearrangement joins TRBV29-1 to TRBJ1-3, with D unresolved. CDR1 is SQVTM, CDR2 ANQGSEA, per germline. Trimming shortened V by 3 bases and J by 2 bases, and 5 bases separated the two germline ends. CDR3 length: 12 amino acids. CDR3 region: CSVEVAGNTIYF. The CDR3 DNA is TGCAGCGTTGAGGTGGCTGGAAACACCATATATTTT.

There are a few counts of this clone. The chain employs TRBV27 and TRBJ2-1; 13 nucleotides align to TRBD2. The V and J ends lost 3 bases and 6 bases, in that order; junction bases with no gene match: 14. The CDR3 contains 19 residues. Per germline, CDR1 MNHEY and CDR2 SMNVEV (reference sequence). The CDR3 DNA follows: TGTGCCAGCAGTTTCAAGCCATCGGGGACTAGCGGGACCCGCAATGAGCAGTTCTTC. This sequence encodes CASSFKPSGTSGTRNEQFF.

The table lists this clone with a few counts. This chain links TRBV29-1 with TRBJ1-1; 7 nucleotides line up with TRBD1. From germline, CDR1 is SQVTM and CDR2 ANQGSEA. The CDR3 has 15 amino acids. V shed 7 bases and J 1 base; nucleotides not matched to a gene: 12. The CDR3 region is CSAPRGGQRNTEAFF. CDR3 sequence (DNA): TGCAGCGCCCCCAGGGGGGGACAGAGGAACACTGAAGCTTTCTTT. The full variable domain, in which reference TRBV29-1 and TRBJ1-1 provide the parts outside the CDR3, is SAVISQKPSRDICQRGTSLTIQCQVDSQVTMMFWYRQQPGQSLTLIATANQGSEATYESGFVIDKFPISRPNLTFSTLTVSNMSPEDSSIYLCSAPRGGQRNTEAFFGQGTRLTVV.

This clone has just one count. This rearrangement joins TRBV6-5 to TRBJ1-5; 8 bases are shared with TRBD1. With V trimmed by 5 bases and J by 11 bases, 14 bases remained unmatched. The CDR3 contains 15 residues. CDR1 is MNHEY and CDR2 is SVGAGI in the germline V gene. CDR3: CASSRTTTGGEAQHF. As DNA, the CDR3 is TGTGCCAGCAGTAGAACTACAACAGGGGGGGAAGCCCAGCATTTT.

By sample share, this clone is medium-sized (0.01 to 0.1%). The chain recombines TRBV6-5 with TRBJ2-1; weak D call: TRBD2 (5 bases). The CDR3 extends over 13 amino acids. The germline CDR1 and CDR2 sequences are MNHEY and SVGAGI. Trimming took off 5 bases at V and 5 bases at J, with 10 bases between the two ends. CDR3 nucleotide sequence: TGTGCCAGCAGTCACGGAGGTCACAATGAGCAGTTCTTC. Translation gives CASSHGGHNEQFF.

This clone came up a few times. The chain joins TRBV28 to TRBJ2-5; the D is unclear. CDR1 MDHEN and CDR2 SYDVKM come from the germline V gene. There are 15 residues in the CDR3. The V and J ends lost 2 bases and 3 bases respectively, with 13 bases between them. The CDR3, as DNA: TGTGCCAGCAGTTTAGTCCGGAAATCGAAAGAGACCCAGTACTTC. Amino acid sequence: CASSLVRKSKETQYF. Filled out from reference TRBV28 and TRBJ2-5, the complete variable domain reads DVKVTQSSRYLVKRTGEKVFLECVQDMDHENMFWYRQDPGLGLRLIYFSYDVKMKEKGDIPEGYSVSREKKERFSLILESASTNQTSMYLCASSLVRKSKETQYFGPGTRLLVL.

The chain is built from TRBV7-2 and TRBJ1-4; perhaps TRBD1 as D (5 bases). The CDR3 totals 15 residues. Germline V lookup: CDR1 SGHTA, CDR2 FQGNSA. Deletions cut 5 bases from V and 2 bases from J, with 12 bases between. In DNA form, the CDR3 reads TGTGCCAGCAGCCCCCTGGGGGTTACTAATGAAAAACTGTTTTTT. Translation: CASSPLGVTNEKLFF.

V and J are TRBV11-2 and TRBJ1-5, with a possible D match to TRBD1 (5 bases). V was clipped by 5 bases and J by 1 base, with 6 bases between them. Germline V gene lookup returns CDR1 SGHAT and CDR2 FQNNGV. The CDR3 has 13 residues. In DNA, the CDR3 is TGTGCCAGCAGCAGGGGAAGCAATCAGCCCCAGCATTTT. Protein product: CASSRGSNQPQHF. Filled out from reference TRBV11-2 and TRBJ1-5, the complete variable domain reads EAGVAQSPRYKIIEKRQSVAFWCNPISGHATLYWYQQILGQGPKLLIQFQNNGVVDDSQLPKDRFSAERLKGVDSTLKIQPAKLEDSAVYLCASSRGSNQPQHFGDGTRLSIL.

The CDR3 sequence is CASSASGARGYTF. In DNA form, the CDR3 reads TGTGCCAGCAGTGCGAGTGGGGCGCGTGGCTACACCTTC. The chain carries TRBV2 and TRBJ1-2; tentatively, D is TRBD1 (5 bases). CDR3 length: 13 residues. The germline V and J ends were trimmed by 4 bases and 7 bases, with 13 bases remaining between them. Germline lookup yields CDR1 SNHLY and CDR2 FYNNEI.

This clone was detected only a few times. The chain's CDR3 is CAWNRGDSGNTIYF. CDR3 DNA sequence: TGTGCCTGGAATAGAGGGGACTCTGGAAACACCATATATTTT. This sequence joins TRBV30 and TRBJ1-3; a possible D gene is TRBD1 (5 bases). Looked up from germline, CDR1 is GTSNPN and CDR2 is SVGIG (reference sequence). CDR3 length: 14 amino acids. V was trimmed by 4 bases and J by 0 bases, leaving 10 bases between them.

A single count supports this clone. The chain couples TRBV5-1 to TRBJ1-1; no clear D. V dropped 5 bases and J dropped 5 bases, with 13 bases sitting between them. Germline V gene sequence: CDR1 SGHRS, CDR2 YFSETQ. The CDR3 has 13 amino acids. CDR3 coding DNA: TGCGCCAGCAGATTTTCAGCGGAGACTGAAGCTTTCTTT. It yields the protein CASRFSAETEAFF.

This clone came up a few times. The chain combines TRBV11-2 with TRBJ2-1, with D perhaps TRBD2 (6 bases). The CDR3 extends over 16 amino acids. Trimming removed 4 bases from V and 0 bases from J, with 13 bases in between. Germline CDR1 reads SGHAT; CDR2 reads FQNNGV. CDR3 coding DNA: TGTGCCAGCAGCTACCGACAGACTAGCTCCTACAATGAGCAGTTCTTC. It encodes CASSYRQTSSYNEQFF.

The chain joins TRBV15 to TRBJ1-3; D is unresolved. This CDR3 spans 14 amino acids. Germline V lookup: CDR1 LNHNV, CDR2 YYDKDF (reference sequence). Trimming cost V 0 bases and J 4 bases, with 7 bases left between them. The CDR3 DNA is TGTGCCACCAGCAGAGATCAACGCGGAAACACCATATATTTT. Encoded protein: CATSRDQRGNTIYF.

V and J are TRBV5-1 and TRBJ2-1, with 11 bases that match TRBD2. This CDR3 has 16 amino acids. The V gene's germline CDR1 is SGHRS and CDR2 YFSETQ. The trim removed 3 bases at V and 8 bases at J, leaving 10 bases unmatched. DNA of the CDR3: TGCGCCAGCAGCTCCTTAGCGGGAGGGCCGAGTGATGAGCAGTTCTTC. This encodes CASSSLAGGPSDEQFF.